The source of this TCR beta chain is a study of human T cells and chemical hapten exposure. Study-wide results and limits: Donors, who had alopecia, may show an immune response that differs from healthy people's. Among expanded TCRs, significantly more large CDR3 similarity clusters formed than among controls.

Separate cDNA molecules received unique molecular identifiers, which the library attached to them. MiXCR, run by TCRdb on the RACE reads, gives a single entry per CDR3 protein. The sample has tens of thousands of distinct CDR3 sequences; 13% to 15% are singletons. This CDR3 is 11 amino acids long. With 3 bases removed from V and 11 bases from J, the gap between germline ends came to 13 bases. CDR1 is GTSNPN and CDR2 is SVGIG in the germline V gene (reference sequence). As for this clonotype: The antigen is undetermined.

This sample's time point: pre-sensitization, week 0. Specified treatment: therapeutic diphenylcyclopropenone sensitization with weekly scalp DPC. The chain links TRBV30 to TRBJ1-1; D is uncertain. This TCR came from a woman in her forties or fifties with alopecia areata. Some clones in this sample may be carry-over from other donors' samples. This specimen was whole blood, taken in connection with sensitization to the hapten diphenylcyclopropenone (DPC). The CDR3 sequence is CAWRIISSAFF. The CDR3 bases are TGTGCCTGGAGAATTATCAGTTCGGCTTTCTTT.